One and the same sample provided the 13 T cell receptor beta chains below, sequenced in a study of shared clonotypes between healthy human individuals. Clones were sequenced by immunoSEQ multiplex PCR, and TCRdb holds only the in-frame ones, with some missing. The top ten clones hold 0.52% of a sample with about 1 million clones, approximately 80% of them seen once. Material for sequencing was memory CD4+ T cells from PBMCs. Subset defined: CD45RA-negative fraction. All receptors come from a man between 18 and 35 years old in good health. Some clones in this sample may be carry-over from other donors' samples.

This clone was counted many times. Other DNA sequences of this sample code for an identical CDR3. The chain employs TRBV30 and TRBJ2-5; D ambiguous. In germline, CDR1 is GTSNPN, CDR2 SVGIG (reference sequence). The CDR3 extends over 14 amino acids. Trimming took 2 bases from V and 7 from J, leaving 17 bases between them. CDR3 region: CAWSSPERWGTQYF. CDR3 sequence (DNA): TGTGCCTGGAGTTCCCCCGAGCGTTGGGGGACCCAGTACTTC.

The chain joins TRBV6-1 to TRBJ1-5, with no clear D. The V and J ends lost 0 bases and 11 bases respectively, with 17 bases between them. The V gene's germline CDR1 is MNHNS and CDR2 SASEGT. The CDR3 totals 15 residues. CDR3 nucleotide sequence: TGTGCCAGCAGTGAAGCGAGAGCCATACCCTCGGCCCAGCATTTT. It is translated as CASSEARAIPSAQHF.

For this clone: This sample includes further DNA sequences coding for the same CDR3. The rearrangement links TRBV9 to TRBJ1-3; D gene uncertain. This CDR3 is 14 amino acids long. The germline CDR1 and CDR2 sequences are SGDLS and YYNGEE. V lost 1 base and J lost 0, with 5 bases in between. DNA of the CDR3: TGTGCCAGCAGCGTATTACCCTCTGGAAACACCATATATTTT. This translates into CASSVLPSGNTIYF.

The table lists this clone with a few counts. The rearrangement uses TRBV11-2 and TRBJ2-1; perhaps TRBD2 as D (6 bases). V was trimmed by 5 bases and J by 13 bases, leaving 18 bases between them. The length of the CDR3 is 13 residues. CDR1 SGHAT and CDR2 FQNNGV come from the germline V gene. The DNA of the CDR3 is TGTGCCAGCAGCCCAACGATTCAGCGGGCCCAGTTCTTC. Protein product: CASSPTIQRAQFF.

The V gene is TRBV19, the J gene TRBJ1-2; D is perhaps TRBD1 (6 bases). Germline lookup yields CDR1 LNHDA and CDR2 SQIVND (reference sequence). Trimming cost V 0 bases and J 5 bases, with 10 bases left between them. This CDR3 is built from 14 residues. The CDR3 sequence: CASSIDGTGYGYTF. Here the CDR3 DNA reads TGTGCCAGTAGTATAGATGGCACAGGGTATGGCTACACCTTC.

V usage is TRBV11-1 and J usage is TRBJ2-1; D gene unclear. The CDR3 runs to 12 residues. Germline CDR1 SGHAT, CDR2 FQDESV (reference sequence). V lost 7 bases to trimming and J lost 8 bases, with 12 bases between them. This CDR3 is CASTPRVDEQFF. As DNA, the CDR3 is TGTGCCAGCACTCCGCGAGTCGATGAGCAGTTCTTC. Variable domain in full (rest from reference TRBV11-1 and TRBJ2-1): EAEVAQSPRYKITEKSQAVAFWCDPISGHATLYWYRQILGQGPELLVQFQDESVVDDSQLPKDRFSAERLKGVDSTLKIQPAELGDSAMYLCASTPRVDEQFFGPGTRLTVL.

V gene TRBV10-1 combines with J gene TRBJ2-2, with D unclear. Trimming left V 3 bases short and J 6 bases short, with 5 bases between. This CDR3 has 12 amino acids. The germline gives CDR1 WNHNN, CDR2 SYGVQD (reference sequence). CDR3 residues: CASSDGPGELFF. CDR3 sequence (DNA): TGCGCCAGCAGTGATGGGCCCGGGGAGCTGTTTTTT.

CDR3 DNA sequence: TGTGCCAGCAGCTCTACCCGGACAGGGGTCCTTCGGCCCCAGCATTTT. Translation: CASSSTRTGVLRPQHF. The J gene is TRBJ1-5, the V gene TRBV28, with 9 bases that match TRBD1. The CDR3 covers 16 residues. The ends lost 6 bases at V and 9 bases at J; junction bases unmatched: 15. CDR1 and CDR2 from the germline V gene are MDHEN and SYDVKM.

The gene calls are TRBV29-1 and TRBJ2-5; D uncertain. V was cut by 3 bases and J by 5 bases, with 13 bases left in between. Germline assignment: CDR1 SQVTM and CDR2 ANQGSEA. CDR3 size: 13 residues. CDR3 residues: CSVDYTIGETQYF. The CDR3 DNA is TGCAGCGTTGACTACACCATAGGGGAGACCCAGTACTTC. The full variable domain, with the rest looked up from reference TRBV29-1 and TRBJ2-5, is SAVISQKPSRDICQRGTSLTIQCQVDSQVTMMFWYRQQPGQSLTLIATANQGSEATYESGFVIDKFPISRPNLTFSTLTVSNMSPEDSSIYLCSVDYTIGETQYFGPGTRLLVL.

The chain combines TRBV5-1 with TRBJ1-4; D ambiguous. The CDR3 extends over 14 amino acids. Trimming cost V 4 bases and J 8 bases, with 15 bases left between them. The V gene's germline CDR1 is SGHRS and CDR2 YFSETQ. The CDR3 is CASSRGPAVEKLFF. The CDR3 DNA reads TGCGCCAGCAGCCGAGGCCCAGCCGTAGAAAAACTGTTTTTT.

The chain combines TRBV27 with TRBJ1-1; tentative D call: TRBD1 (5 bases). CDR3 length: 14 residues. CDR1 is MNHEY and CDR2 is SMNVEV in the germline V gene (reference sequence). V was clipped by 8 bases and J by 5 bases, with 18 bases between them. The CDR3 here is CASPNPGLRTEAFF. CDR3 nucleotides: TGTGCCAGCCCCAATCCGGGACTGAGGACTGAAGCTTTCTTT.

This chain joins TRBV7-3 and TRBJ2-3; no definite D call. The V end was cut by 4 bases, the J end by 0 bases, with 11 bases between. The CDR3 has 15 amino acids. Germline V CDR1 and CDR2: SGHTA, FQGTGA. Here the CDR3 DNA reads TGTGCCAGCAGCTCTCTGGGCGGAAGCACAGATACGCAGTATTTT. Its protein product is CASSSLGGSTDTQYF.

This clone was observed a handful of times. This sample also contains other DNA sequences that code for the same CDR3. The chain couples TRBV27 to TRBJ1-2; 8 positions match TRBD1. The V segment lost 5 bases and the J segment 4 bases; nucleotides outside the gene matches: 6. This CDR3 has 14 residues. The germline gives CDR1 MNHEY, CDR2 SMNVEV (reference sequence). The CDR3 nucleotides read TGTGCCAGCAGTCTAACCGGGACAGGCTATGGCTACACCTTC. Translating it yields CASSLTGTGYGYTF.